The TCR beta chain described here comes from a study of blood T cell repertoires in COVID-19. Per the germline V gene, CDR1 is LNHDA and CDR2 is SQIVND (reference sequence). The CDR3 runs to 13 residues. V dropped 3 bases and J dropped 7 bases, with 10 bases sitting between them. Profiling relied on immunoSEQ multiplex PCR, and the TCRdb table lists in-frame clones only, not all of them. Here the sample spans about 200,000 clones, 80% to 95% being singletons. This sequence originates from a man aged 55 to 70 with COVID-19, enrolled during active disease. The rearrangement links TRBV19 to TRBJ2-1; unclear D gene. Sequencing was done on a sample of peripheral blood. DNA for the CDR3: TGTGCCAGTAGTATGCCAGGATCGAATGAGCAGTTCTTC. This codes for CASSMPGSNEQFF.